This T cell receptor (beta chain) was observed in a study of beta chain features in type 1 diabetes. In the study overall: Examination covered approximately 100 million sorted cells spanning all samples. Findings and limits, study-wide: For Type 1 diabetes patients, all four CD4+ subsets carried TCRB CDR3s that were moderately but significantly shorter.

Concerning this clone itself: Its target is not known.

The germline V and J ends were trimmed by 2 bases and 6 bases, with 4 bases remaining between them. The CDR3 runs 11 residues. The germline CDR1 and CDR2 sequences are LNHDA and SQIVND (reference sequence). Sequencing targeted expressed TCRB transcripts, as all isolated RNA had been reverse transcribed. Method: immunoSEQ multiplex PCR; TCRdb's copy keeps in-frame clones and lacks some. The data show hundreds of thousands of clones, roughly 12% seen once. This receptor was obtained from a young man with type 1 diabetes. V is TRBV19 and J is TRBJ1-2; D not certain. Sequenced material: naive CD4+ T cells from blood. CDR3 sequence (DNA): TGTGCCAGTAGTATAAGGAATGGCTACACCTTC. This sequence encodes CASSIRNGYTF.